Below are 3 T cell receptor beta chains sequenced from a single sample in a study of T cells after yellow fever vaccination. MiXCR, run by TCRdb on the 5' RACE reads, gives a single entry per CDR3 protein. The table lists under 200,000 distinct CDR3 sequences, roughly 11% of them singletons. The sequencing here drew on CD8+ T cells sorted from PBMCs, taken 15 days after the yellow fever booster vaccination. These receptors were collected from a man between 18 and 29 years old who received the YFV17D yellow fever vaccine.

This clonotype was detected a few times. The rearrangement joins TRBV6-2 or TRBV6-3 to TRBJ1-1; D unresolved. Deletions cut 0 bases from V and 3 bases from J, with 11 bases between. The CDR3 loop spans 15 amino acids. Germline V lookup: CDR1 MNHEY, CDR2 SVGEGT. CDR3 residues: CASSYSQLLYTEAFF. The CDR3, as DNA: TGTGCCAGCAGTTACTCGCAACTTCTGTACACTGAAGCTTTCTTT.

This clonotype was detected a few times. V and J are TRBV7-6 and TRBJ2-1; 15 nucleotides match TRBD2. Trimming took 5 bases from V and 8 from J; bases not matched to a gene: 7. Germline CDR1 and CDR2: SGHVS and FNYEAQ. The CDR3 contains 16 residues. The CDR3 DNA follows: TGTGCCAGCAGCCCCCGGACTAGCGGGGGGGGTGATGAGCAGTTCTTC. Amino acid sequence: CASSPRTSGGGDEQFF.

This clonotype has a handful of counts. This chain connects TRBV5-5 to TRBJ1-1; the match to TRBD1 covers 9 bases. V gave up 3 bases and J gave up 8 bases; unmatched junction bases: 8. The CDR3 totals 14 residues. The V gene's germline CDR1 is SGHKS and CDR2 YYEKEE (reference sequence). The CDR3 here is CASSSPAGQGEAFF. CDR3 bases: TGTGCCAGCAGCTCACCCGCGGGACAGGGAGAAGCTTTCTTT.